The T cell receptor (beta chain) under discussion was sequenced for a study of shared clonotypes between healthy human individuals. The study, taken as a whole, reports: An expected dependence of interdonor clonotype sharing on sequencing depth was noted. Large sequencing depth failed to make sorted-subset sequencing complete, rarefaction showed.

CDR1 and CDR2 from the germline V gene are GTSNPN and SVGIG (reference sequence). Trimming shortened V by 2 bases and J by 4 bases, and 11 bases separated the two germline ends. This CDR3 contains 13 residues. The naive CD8 subset, CD45RO-negative cells positively selected for CCR7, excluded terminally differentiated effector memory CD45RA+ cells. All donors were Caucasian adults living in Nashville, Tennessee. The repertoire was sequenced with immunoSEQ multiplex PCR; TCRdb's copy has only in-frame clones and lacks some. Found here are about 2.1 million clones, just under 95% of them singletons; the top ten hold 1.5% to 2%. Notes on this clone: Its antigen is still unknown.

Sequenced sample: naive CD8+ T cells from PBMCs. This TCR was recovered from a man aged 18-30 years in good health. Some clones in this sample may be carry-over from other donors' samples. This rearrangement joins TRBV30 to TRBJ1-1, with D maybe TRBD1 (6 bases). This CDR3 reads CAWSNRVSTEAFF. CDR3 bases: TGTGCCTGGAGTAACAGGGTCAGCACTGAAGCTTTCTTT.